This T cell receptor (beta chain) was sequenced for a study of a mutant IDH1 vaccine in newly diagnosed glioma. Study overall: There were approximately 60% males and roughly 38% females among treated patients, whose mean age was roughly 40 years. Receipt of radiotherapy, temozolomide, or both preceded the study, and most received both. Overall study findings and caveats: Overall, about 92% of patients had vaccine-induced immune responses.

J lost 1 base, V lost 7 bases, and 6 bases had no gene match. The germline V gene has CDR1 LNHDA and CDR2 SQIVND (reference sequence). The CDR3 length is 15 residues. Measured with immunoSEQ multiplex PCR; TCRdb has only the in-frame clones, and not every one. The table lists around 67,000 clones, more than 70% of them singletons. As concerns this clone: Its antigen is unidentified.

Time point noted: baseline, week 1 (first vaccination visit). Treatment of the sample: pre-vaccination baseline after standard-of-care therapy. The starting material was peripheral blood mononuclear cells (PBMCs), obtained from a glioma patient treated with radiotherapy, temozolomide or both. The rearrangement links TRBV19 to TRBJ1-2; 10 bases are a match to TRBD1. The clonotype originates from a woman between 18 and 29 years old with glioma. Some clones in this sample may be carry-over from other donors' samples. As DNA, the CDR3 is TGTGCCAGTATTGACAGGGGGCGTGATAACTATGGCTACACCTTC. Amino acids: CASIDRGRDNYGYTF.